The clone carrying this T cell receptor (beta chain) was counted between two and nine times. What it binds is unknown. Orbital computed tomography, thyroid ultrasound, serum thyroxine and TRAb, and clinical symptoms together informed the diagnoses. Using RNA transcripts as the source, TCR beta CDR3 regions were amplified. First-round RT-PCR of the TCR CDR3 relied on the HTBI primer set. A single record per CDR3 protein comes from TCRdb applying MiXCR to the multiplex PCR reads. This table holds hundreds of thousands of distinct CDR3 sequences, about a sixth found once. This sample was included in a study of T cells in Graves' hyperthyroidism and ophthalmopathy. Whole-study findings and limits: Patients with ophthalmopathy were separated from those with stable hyperthyroidism by a 13 V-J model.

This clonotype originated in a woman younger than 35 with Graves' hyperthyroidism. Sequences were obtained from blood.

The CDR3 reads CASSFVTGVSEQYF. The DNA for the CDR3 is TGTGCCAGCAGCTTTGTAACAGGGGTTTCCGAGCAGTACTTC. This chain joins TRBV7-9 and TRBJ2-7; 7 bases are shared with TRBD1. Germline lookup yields CDR1 SEHNR and CDR2 FQNEAQ (reference sequence). The V gene end was trimmed by 3 bases and the J gene end by 6 bases; junction bases not matched to a gene: 8. This CDR3 contains 14 residues.